These 7 T cell receptor beta chains came from one sample sequenced in a study of blood T cells in healthy people across ages. Primers used in a second PCR of roughly 7 to 12 cycles were a sample-barcoded 5' primer and a J-beta primer mix. One entry per CDR3 protein results from TCRdb running MiXCR on the 5' RACE reads. The sample holds fewer than 2,000,000 distinct CDR3 sequences, about two fifths seen once. The sample consisted of blood. The receptor set was obtained from a human donor in good health.

The chain couples TRBV2 to TRBJ2-1, with 9 positions matching TRBD2. Trimming took 0 bases from V and 8 from J; bases not matched to a gene: 5. This CDR3 has 15 amino acids. CDR1 and CDR2 from the germline V gene are SNHLY and FYNNEI. The CDR3, as DNA: TGTGCCAGCAGTGAAGCGGCGGGGGGGCCGGATGAGCAGTTCTTC. As protein: CASSEAAGGPDEQFF.

The chain employs TRBV9 and TRBJ1-5; D gene uncertain. The length of the CDR3 is 15 residues. CDR1 and CDR2 from the germline V gene are SGDLS and YYNGEE. The germline V and J ends were trimmed by 0 bases and 5 bases, with 12 bases remaining between them. The CDR3 loop reads CASSVEGWVDQPQHF. The CDR3 DNA sequence: TGTGCCAGCAGCGTAGAAGGGTGGGTAGATCAGCCCCAGCATTTT.

V gene TRBV5-5 combines with J gene TRBJ2-7, with 9 nucleotides matching TRBD1. Trimming took 4 bases from V and 3 from J; bases not matched to a gene: 11. This CDR3 spans 16 amino acids. Germline V gene sequence: CDR1 SGHKS, CDR2 YYEKEE (reference sequence). For the CDR3, the DNA is TGTGCCAGCAGCCCACAGGGACAGGGCCATCTCTACGAGCAGTACTTC. Translation: CASSPQGQGHLYEQYF.

This rearrangement joins TRBV6-6 to TRBJ1-2; 7 nucleotides line up with TRBD1. The CDR3 has 14 residues. Germline V CDR1 and CDR2: MNHNY, SVGAGI (reference sequence). J was trimmed by 1 base and V by 5 bases; bases with no gene match: 4. In nucleotides, the CDR3 is TGTGCCAGCAGTACATGGGACAGTAACTATGGCTACACCTTC. Translated: CASSTWDSNYGYTF.

V gene TRBV27 combines with J gene TRBJ2-1; TRBD2 matches at 8 bases. CDR3 size: 16 residues. Germline V gene lookup returns CDR1 MNHEY and CDR2 SMNVEV (reference sequence). V was pared by 6 bases and J by 5 bases, with 12 bases of the junction left unmatched. The CDR3 sequence is CASSQRRGGGNNEQFF. In DNA form, the CDR3 reads TGTGCCAGCAGCCAACGCCGGGGGGGTGGAAACAATGAGCAGTTCTTC.

This clonotype was seen a handful of times. This chain uses TRBV20-1 with TRBJ2-7; TRBD2 agrees at 7 bases. Germline V lookup: CDR1 DFQATT, CDR2 SNEGSKA (reference sequence). With 3 bases clipped from V and 1 base from J, the junction kept 9 bases outside the gene matches. The CDR3 sequence is 15 residues long. The CDR3 spells CSARSLAVQSYEQYF. The CDR3 DNA sequence: TGCAGTGCTAGGTCGCTAGCGGTACAGTCCTACGAGCAGTACTTC.

Comments on this clonotype: A much bigger clone sits one base away, suggesting this may be a read error. The chain carries TRBV6-2 or TRBV6-3 and TRBJ2-1; TRBD1 is a possible D gene (6 bases). The CDR3 is 17 amino acids. The germline V gene has CDR1 MNHEY and CDR2 SVGEGT. The V gene lost 2 bases and the J gene lost 0 bases, with 14 bases spanning the gap. The CDR3 here is CASSYPSDRGSYNEQFF. The CDR3 DNA follows: TGTGCCAGCAGTTACCCTTCGGACAGAGGCTCCTACAATGAGCAGTTCTTC.